This T cell receptor (beta chain) was obtained from a study of CXCR3-negative and CXCR3-positive naive CD8 T cells. Study overall: With about 1.5 +/- 0.3 million reads per library, the TRB reads numbered around 130 million in total.

This CDR3 comprises 12 residues. Germline V gives CDR1 MDHEN, CDR2 SYDVKM. cDNA libraries for TRB were generated by 5' RACE incorporating UMI labels. For each CDR3 protein, TCRdb gives one entry from its re-call of the 5' RACE reads, without DNA. The table counts about 22,000 distinct CDR3 sequences; roughly 20% lies in the top ten. This TCR derives from a human donor in good health. Some clones in this sample may be carry-over from other donors' samples. The chain uses TRBV28 and TRBJ2-2; as DNA is missing, the TRBD2 call by TCRdb cannot be tested. Material for sequencing was memory CD8+ T cells from blood. CDR3 sequence reads: CASSFLREELFF.